The text below deals with one T cell receptor (beta chain). This sample stems from a study of cytomegalovirus exposure and HLA in healthy donors. V lost 3 bases and J 4 bases, leaving 5 bases between the germline ends. Germline CDR1 reads MDHEN; CDR2 reads SYDVKM. This CDR3 comprises 12 residues. PCR used 60 Vbeta primers and 13 Jbeta primers. Some clones are missing from TCRdb's copy, which holds only in-frame ones; the method was immunoSEQ multiplex PCR. The table has approximately 200,000 clones, about four fifths seen once. The sample comprised PBMCs. The TCR was taken from a man aged 30-40 years in good health and CMV-seropositive. The chain has TRBV28 and TRBJ2-3; D ambiguous. CDR3 protein: CASSFRPDTQYF. In DNA form, the CDR3 reads TGTGCCAGCAGTTTCAGGCCAGATACGCAGTATTTT.